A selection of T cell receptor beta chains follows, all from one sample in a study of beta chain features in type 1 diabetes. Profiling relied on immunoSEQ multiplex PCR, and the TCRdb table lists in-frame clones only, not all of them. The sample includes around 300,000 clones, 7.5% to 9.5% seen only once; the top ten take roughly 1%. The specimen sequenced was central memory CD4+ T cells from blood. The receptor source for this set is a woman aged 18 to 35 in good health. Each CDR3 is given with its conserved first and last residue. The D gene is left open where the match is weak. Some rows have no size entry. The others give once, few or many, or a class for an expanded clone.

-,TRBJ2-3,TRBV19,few,TGTGCCAGTAGTCTGGGGATTAGCACAGATACGCAGTATTTT,CASSLGISTDTQYF
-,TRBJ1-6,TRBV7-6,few,TGTGCCAGCAGCCCGGGGGGGCGTAATTCACCCCTCCACTTT,CASSPGGRNSPLHF
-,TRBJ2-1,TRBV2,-,TGTGCCAGCAGGTGGACTACCGGAGAGCAGTTCTTC,CASRWTTGEQFF
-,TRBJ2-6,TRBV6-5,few,TGTGCCAGCCGGACTGCCAGCTCTGGGGCCAACGTCCTGACTTTC,CASRTASSGANVLTF
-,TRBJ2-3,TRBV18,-,TGTGCCAGCTCACCTTATTGGTCGAGTGGGGTGAGCACAGATACGCAGTATTTT,CASSPYWSSGVSTDTQYF
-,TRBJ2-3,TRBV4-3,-,TGCGCCAGCAGCCAAGAAGGATGGACAGACAGAACAGATACGCAGTATTTT,CASSQEGWTDRTDTQYF
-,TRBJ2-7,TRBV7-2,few,TGTGCCAGCAGCCCTCGACTTGTTTCCTACGAGCAGTACTTC,CASSPRLVSYEQYF
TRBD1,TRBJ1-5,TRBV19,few,TGTGCCAGTAGTATAGGAGGACAGGGTAGCTATCAGCCCCAGCATTTT,CASSIGGQGSYQPQHF
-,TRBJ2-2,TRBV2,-,TGTGCCAGCAGCCTTTACACCGGGGAGCTGTTTTTT,CASSLYTGELFF
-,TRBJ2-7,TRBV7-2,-,TGTGCCAGCAGCCCGACAGGAACCTACGAGCAGTACTTC,CASSPTGTYEQYF
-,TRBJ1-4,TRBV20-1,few,TGCAGTGTCCTACAAGGAAAACTGTTTTTT,CSVLQGKLFF
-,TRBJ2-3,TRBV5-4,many,TGTGCCAGCAGCTTGGACTTTGGACACACAGATACGCAGTATTTT,CASSLDFGHTDTQYF
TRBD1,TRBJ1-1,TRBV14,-,TGTGCCAGCAGCCCAGGGACAGGGTGGATTGTGAACACTGAAGCTTTCTTT,CASSPGTGWIVNTEAFF
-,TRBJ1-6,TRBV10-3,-,TGTGCCATCAGGGGGCACGGGGGGAATTCACCCCTCCACTTT,CAIRGHGGNSPLHF
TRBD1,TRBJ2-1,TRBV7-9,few,TGTGCCAGCAGCTCAGACAGGGGTACTTACAATGAGCAGTTCTTC,CASSSDRGTYNEQFF
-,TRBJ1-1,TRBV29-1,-,TGCAGCGCGGGACAAACGAACACTGAAGCTTTCTTT,CSAGQTNTEAFF
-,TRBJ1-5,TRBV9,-,TGTGCCAGCAGCCTAGATGTAGGGGGCAATCAGCCCCAGCATTTT,CASSLDVGGNQPQHF
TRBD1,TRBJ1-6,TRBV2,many,TGTGCCAGCAGTGAGATGAGGCAGGGGGGTTCACCCCTCCACTTT,CASSEMRQGGSPLHF
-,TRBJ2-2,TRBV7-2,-,TGTGCCAGCAGCTTACTGAGAGGGTTTACGAACACCGGGGAGCTGTTTTTT,CASSLLRGFTNTGELFF
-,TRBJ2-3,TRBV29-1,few,TGCAGCGTTGACGTCAGGGGCACAGATACGCAGTATTTT,CSVDVRGTDTQYF
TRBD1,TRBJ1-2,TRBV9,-,TGTGCCAGCAGCCCAGGGACAGCCGCAAACTATGGCTACACCTTC,CASSPGTAANYGYTF
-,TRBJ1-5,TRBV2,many,TGTGCCAGCGGGCAAACGATTAGCAATCAGCCCCAGCATTTT,CASGQTISNQPQHF
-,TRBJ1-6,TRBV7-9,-,TGTGCCAGCAGCTTAGCAGGGAGCAATTCACCCCTCCACTTT,CASSLAGSNSPLHF
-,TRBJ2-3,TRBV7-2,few,TGTGCCAGCAGCTTTCAGGGTCCCACAGATACGCAGTATTTT,CASSFQGPTDTQYF
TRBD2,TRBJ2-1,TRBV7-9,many,TGTGCCAGCAGCTTAGGCGGGACTAGCGGGAGGTACAATGAGCAGTTCTTC,CASSLGGTSGRYNEQFF
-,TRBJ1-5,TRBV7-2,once,TGTGCCAGCAGCCCCGGACAATTGGGCAATCAGCCCCAGCATTTT,CASSPGQLGNQPQHF
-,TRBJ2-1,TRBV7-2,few,TGTGCCAGCGTCAGCTCCTACAATGAGCAGTTCTTC,CASVSSYNEQFF
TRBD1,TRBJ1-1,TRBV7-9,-,TGTGCCAGCAGCTTAGGGCAGGGGGACACTGAAGCTTTCTTT,CASSLGQGDTEAFF
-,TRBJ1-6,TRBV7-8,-,TGTGCCAGCAGCTTAGACCCAAATTCACCCCTCCACTTT,CASSLDPNSPLHF
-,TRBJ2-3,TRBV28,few,TGTGCCAGCAGTCAAAGGGGTGATACGCAGTATTTT,CASSQRGDTQYF
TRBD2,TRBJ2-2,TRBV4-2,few,TGTGCCAGCAGCCAACCTTCCGGGACTAGCTCCGGGGAGCTGTTTTTT,CASSQPSGTSSGELFF
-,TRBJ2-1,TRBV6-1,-,TGTGCCACCACCACAACGGGGCGAGGTCCCGATGAGCAGTTCTTC,CATTTTGRGPDEQFF
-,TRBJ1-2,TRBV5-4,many,TGTGCCAGCAGCGTCGACAGCTATGGCTACACCTTC,CASSVDSYGYTF
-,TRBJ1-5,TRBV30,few,TGTGCCTGGAGCATAAATAGCAATCAGCCCCAGCATTTT,CAWSINSNQPQHF
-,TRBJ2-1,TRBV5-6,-,TGTGCCAGCAGCTCGAGATTCGGACGGCGGAATGACAATGAGCAGTTCTTC,CASSSRFGRRNDNEQFF
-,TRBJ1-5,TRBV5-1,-,TGCGCCAGCAGCTACACGGGCGGGTTGAATCAGCCCCAGCATTTT,CASSYTGGLNQPQHF
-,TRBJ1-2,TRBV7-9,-,TGTGCCAGCAGCTTAGCGTTTAACTATGGCTACACCTTC,CASSLAFNYGYTF
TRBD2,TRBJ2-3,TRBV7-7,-,TGTGCCAGCAGCTCGACTAGCGGGGATACGCAGTATTTT,CASSSTSGDTQYF
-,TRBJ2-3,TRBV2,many,TGTGCCAGCAGTGAAGCTCCACAGACGCAGTATTTT,CASSEAPQTQYF
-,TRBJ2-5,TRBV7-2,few,TGTGCCAGCAGCCCGAGGTTTGATCAAGAGACCCAGTACTTC,CASSPRFDQETQYF
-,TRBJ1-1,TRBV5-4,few,TGTGCCAGCAGCTTGGGCCCGAACACTGAAGCTTTCTTT,CASSLGPNTEAFF
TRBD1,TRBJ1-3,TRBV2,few,TGTGCCAGCAGTAGACAGGGCGGTGCTGGAAACACCATATATTTT,CASSRQGGAGNTIYF
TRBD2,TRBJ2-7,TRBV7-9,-,TGTGCCAGCAGCTTAGGGATGGGACTAGCGGGGACGTCCTACGAGCAGTACTTC,CASSLGMGLAGTSYEQYF
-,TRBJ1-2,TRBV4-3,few,TGCGCCAGCAGCCAAGAAGGGGATAGGACCAACTATGGCTACACCTTC,CASSQEGDRTNYGYTF
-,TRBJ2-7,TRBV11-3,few,TGTGCCAGCAGCTCCGCGCAGGGAAGATCTATGGGCGAGCAGTACTTC,CASSSAQGRSMGEQYF
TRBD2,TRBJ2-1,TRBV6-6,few,TGTGCCAGCAGGGAGGTATCGCGGGGGAATGAGCAGTTCTTC,CASREVSRGNEQFF
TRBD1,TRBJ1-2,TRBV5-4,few,TGTGCCAGCAGCCTGGACAGGGCGGGGGGCTACACCTTC,CASSLDRAGGYTF
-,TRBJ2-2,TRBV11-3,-,TGTGCCAGCGCCCCAACCGGGAAAACCGGGGAGCTGTTTTTT,CASAPTGKTGELFF
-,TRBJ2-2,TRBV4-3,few,TGCGCCAGCAGCCAAGATCGGCTGATCACCGGGGAGCTGTTTTTT,CASSQDRLITGELFF
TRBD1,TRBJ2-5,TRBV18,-,TGTGCCAGCTCACCACAGGGGGCTCAACAAGAGACCCAGTACTTC,CASSPQGAQQETQYF
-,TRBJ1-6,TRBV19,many,TGTGCCAGTAGTTTTGGTCAGGGATCACCCCTCCACTTT,CASSFGQGSPLHF
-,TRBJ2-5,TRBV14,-,TGTGCCAGCAGCCAAAATTATCAGGGGGAGACCCAGTACTTC,CASSQNYQGETQYF
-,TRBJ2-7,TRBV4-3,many,TGCGCCAGCAGCCAAGGACCTGGAGATACCTACGAGCAGTACTTC,CASSQGPGDTYEQYF
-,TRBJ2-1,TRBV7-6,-,TGTGCCAGCAGCCTGGCGGGGAGCTCCTACAATGAGCAGTTCTTC,CASSLAGSSYNEQFF
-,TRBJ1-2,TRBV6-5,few,TGTGCCAGCAGTTACTCGAACCGCTACACCTTC,CASSYSNRYTF